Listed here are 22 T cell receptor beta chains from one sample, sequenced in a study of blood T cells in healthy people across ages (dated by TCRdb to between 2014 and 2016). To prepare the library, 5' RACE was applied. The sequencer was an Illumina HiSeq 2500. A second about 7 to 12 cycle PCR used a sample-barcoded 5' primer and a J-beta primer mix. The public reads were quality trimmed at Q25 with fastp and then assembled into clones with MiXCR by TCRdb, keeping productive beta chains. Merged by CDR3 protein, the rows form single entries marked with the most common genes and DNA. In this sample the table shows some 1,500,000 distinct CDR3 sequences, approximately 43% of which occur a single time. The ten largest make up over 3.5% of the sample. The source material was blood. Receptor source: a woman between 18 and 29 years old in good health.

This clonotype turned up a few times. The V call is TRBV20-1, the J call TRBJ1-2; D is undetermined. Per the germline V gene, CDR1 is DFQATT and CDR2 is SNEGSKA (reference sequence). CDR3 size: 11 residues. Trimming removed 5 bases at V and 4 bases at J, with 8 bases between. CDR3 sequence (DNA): TGCAGTGCTGCTCTTGGCTATGGCTACACCTTC. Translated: CSAALGYGYTF.

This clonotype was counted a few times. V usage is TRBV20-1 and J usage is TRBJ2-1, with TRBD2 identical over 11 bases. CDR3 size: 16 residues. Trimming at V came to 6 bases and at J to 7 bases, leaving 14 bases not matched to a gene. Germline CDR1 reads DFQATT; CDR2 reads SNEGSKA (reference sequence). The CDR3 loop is CSAQRAGTSGPNEQFF. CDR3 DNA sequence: TGCAGTGCGCAAAGGGCCGGGACTAGCGGCCCAAATGAGCAGTTCTTC.

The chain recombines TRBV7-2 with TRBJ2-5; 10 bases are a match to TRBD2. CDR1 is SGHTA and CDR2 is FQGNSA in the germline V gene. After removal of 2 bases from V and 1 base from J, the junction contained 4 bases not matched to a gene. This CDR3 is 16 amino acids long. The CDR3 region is CASSLSWTSGQETQYF. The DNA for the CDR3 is TGTGCCAGCAGCTTAAGTTGGACTAGCGGCCAAGAGACCCAGTACTTC.

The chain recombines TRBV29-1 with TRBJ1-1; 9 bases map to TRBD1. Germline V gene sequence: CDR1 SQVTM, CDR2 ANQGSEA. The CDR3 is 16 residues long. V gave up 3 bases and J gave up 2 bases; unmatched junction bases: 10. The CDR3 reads CSVDVDRGERNTEAFF. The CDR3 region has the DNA TGCAGCGTTGATGTCGACAGGGGGGAAAGAAACACTGAAGCTTTCTTT.

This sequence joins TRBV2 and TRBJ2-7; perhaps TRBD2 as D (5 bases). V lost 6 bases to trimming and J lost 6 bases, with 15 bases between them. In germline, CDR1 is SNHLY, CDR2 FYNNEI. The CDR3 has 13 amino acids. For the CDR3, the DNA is TGTGCCAGCAGGGTCGGAGCGGCTGGCGAGCAGTACTTC. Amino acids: CASRVGAAGEQYF.

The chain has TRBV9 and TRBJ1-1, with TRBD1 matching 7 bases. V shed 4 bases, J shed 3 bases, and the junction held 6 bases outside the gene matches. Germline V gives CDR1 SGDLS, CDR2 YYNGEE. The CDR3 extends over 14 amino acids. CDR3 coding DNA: TGTGCCAGCAGCCCCTACGACAGGGACACTGAAGCTTTCTTT. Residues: CASSPYDRDTEAFF.

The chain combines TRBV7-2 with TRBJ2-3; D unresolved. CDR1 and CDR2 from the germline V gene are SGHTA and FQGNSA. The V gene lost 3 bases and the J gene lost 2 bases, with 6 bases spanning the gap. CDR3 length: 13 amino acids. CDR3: CASSFTFTDTQYF. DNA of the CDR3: TGTGCCAGCAGCTTCACATTCACAGATACGCAGTATTTT.

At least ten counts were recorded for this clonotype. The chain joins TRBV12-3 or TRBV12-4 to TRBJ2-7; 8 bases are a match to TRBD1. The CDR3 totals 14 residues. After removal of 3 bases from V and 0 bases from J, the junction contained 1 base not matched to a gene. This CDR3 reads CASSFTGGSYEQYF. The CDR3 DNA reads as TGTGCCAGCAGTTTTACAGGGGGCTCCTACGAGCAGTACTTC.

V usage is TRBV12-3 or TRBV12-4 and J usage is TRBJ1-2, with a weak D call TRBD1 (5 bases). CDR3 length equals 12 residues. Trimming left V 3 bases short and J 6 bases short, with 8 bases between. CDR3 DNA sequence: TGTGCCAGCAGTTTCGGGGGGGATGGCTACACCTTC. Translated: CASSFGGDGYTF.

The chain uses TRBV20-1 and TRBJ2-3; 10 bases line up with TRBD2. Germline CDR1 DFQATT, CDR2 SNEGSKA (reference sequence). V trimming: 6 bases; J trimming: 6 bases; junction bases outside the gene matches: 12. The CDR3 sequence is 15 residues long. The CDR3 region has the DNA TGCAGTGCCCGAAACGGACTAGCGGTTCAGGATACGCAGTATTTT. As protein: CSARNGLAVQDTQYF.

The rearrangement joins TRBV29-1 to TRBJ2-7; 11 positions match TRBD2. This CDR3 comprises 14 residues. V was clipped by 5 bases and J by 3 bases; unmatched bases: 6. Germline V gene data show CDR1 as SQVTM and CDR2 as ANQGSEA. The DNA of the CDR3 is TGCAGCGTTTCCGGGACTAGCGGTCTCTACGAGCAGTACTTC. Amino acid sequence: CSVSGTSGLYEQYF.

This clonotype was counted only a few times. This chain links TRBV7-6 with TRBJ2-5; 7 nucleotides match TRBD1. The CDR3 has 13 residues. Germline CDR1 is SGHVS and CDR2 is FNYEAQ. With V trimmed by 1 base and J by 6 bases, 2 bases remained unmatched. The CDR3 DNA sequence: TGTGCCAGCAGCTTAGAGGGGGCGAAGACCCAGTACTTC. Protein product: CASSLEGAKTQYF. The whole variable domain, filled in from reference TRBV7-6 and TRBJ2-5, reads GAGVSQSPRYKVTKRGQDVALRCDPISGHVSLYWYRQALGQGPEFLTYFNYEAQQDKSGLPNDRFSAERPEGSISTLTIQRTEQRDSAMYRCASSLEGAKTQYFGPGTRLLVL.

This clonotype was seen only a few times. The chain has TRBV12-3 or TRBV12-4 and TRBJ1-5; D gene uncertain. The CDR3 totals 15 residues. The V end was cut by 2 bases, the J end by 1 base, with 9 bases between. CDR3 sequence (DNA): TGTGCCAGCAGTTTAAGTGACACAAGCAATCAGCCCCAGCATTTT. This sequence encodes CASSLSDTSNQPQHF.

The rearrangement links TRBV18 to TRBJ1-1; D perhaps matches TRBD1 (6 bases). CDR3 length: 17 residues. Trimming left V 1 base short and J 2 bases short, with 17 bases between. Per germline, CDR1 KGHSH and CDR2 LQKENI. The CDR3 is CASSPLRGLDFNTEAFF. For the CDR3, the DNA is TGTGCCAGCTCACCACTCAGGGGCCTCGACTTTAACACTGAAGCTTTCTTT.

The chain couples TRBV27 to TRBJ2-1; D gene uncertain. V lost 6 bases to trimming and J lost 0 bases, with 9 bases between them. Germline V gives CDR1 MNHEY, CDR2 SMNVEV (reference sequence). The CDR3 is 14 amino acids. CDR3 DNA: TGTGCCAGCAGCTTTCAAGTCTCCTACAATGAGCAGTTCTTC. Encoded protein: CASSFQVSYNEQFF.

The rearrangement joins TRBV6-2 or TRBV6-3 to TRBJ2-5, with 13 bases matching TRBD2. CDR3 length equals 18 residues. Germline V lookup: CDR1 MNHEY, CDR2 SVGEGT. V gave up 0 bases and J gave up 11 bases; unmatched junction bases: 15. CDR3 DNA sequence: TGTGCCAGCAGTTACTCTCCCGAGACTAGCGGGGGGTACAATGAGCAGTACTTC. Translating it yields CASSYSPETSGGYNEQYF.

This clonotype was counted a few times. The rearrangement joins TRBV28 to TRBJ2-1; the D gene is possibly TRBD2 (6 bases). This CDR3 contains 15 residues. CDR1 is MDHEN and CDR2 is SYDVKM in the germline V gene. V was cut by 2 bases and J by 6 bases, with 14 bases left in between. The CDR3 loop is CASSLRGSLFNEQFF. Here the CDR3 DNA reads TGTGCCAGCAGTTTACGGGGGAGCTTGTTCAATGAGCAGTTCTTC.

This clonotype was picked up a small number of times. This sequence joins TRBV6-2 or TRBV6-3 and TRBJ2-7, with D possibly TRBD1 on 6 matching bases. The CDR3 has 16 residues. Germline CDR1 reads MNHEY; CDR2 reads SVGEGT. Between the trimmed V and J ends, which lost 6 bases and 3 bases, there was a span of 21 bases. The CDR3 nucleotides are TGTGCCAGCAGCAGGGGCAGGGTAAGGGAGAACTACGAGCAGTACTTC. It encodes CASSRGRVRENYEQYF.

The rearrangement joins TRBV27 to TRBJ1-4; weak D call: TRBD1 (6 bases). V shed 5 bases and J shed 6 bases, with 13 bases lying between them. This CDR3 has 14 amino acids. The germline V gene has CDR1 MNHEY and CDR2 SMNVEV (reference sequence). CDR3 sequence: CASSELGGDEKLFF. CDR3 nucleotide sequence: TGTGCCAGCAGTGAGCTAGGGGGGGATGAAAAACTGTTTTTT.

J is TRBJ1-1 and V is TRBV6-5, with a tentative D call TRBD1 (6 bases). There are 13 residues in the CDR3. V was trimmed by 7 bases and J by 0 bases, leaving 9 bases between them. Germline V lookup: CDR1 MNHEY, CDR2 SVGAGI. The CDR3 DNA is TGTGCCAGCAACGACAGGATGAACACTGAAGCTTTCTTT. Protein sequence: CASNDRMNTEAFF.

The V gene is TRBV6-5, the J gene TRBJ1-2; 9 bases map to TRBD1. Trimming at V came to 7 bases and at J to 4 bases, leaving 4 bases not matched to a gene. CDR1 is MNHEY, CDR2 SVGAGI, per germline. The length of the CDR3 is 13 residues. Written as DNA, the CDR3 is TGTGCCAGCACCCCGACAGGGGGCTATGGCTACACCTTC. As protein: CASTPTGGYGYTF.

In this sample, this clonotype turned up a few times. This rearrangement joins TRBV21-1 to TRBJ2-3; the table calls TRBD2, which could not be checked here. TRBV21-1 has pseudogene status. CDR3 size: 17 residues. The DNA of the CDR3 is TGTGCCAGCAGCTTTCTGGACTCGTGCCGCTTAACAGATACGCAGTATTTT. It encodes CASSFLDSCRLTDTQYF.